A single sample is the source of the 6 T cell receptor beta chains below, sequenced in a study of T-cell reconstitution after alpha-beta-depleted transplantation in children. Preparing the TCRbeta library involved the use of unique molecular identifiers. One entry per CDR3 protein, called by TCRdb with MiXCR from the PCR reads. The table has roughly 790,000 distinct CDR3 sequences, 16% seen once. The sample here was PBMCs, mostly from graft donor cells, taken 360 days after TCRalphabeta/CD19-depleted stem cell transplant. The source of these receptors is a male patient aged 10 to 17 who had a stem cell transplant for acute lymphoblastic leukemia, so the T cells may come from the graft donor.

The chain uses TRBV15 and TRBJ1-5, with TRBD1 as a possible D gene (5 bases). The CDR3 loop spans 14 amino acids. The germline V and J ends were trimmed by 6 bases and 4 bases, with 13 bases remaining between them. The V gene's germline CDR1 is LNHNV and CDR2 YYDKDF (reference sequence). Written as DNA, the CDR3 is TGTGCCACCAGGAGGGACGTCGGGAATCAGCCCCAGCATTTT. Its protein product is CATRRDVGNQPQHF.

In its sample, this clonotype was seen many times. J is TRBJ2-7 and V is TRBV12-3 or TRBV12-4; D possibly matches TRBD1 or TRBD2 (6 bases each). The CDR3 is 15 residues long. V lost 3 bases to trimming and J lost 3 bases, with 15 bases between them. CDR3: CASSLGKEGVYEQYF. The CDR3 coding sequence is TGTGCCAGCAGTTTGGGTAAGGAGGGGGTCTACGAGCAGTACTTC.

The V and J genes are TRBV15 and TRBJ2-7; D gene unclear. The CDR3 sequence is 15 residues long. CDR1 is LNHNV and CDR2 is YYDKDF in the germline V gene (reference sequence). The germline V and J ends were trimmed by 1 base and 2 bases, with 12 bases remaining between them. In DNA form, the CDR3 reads TGTGCCACCAGCAGAGGCCTCCAGGCCCCCTACGAGCAGTACTTC. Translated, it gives CATSRGLQAPYEQYF.

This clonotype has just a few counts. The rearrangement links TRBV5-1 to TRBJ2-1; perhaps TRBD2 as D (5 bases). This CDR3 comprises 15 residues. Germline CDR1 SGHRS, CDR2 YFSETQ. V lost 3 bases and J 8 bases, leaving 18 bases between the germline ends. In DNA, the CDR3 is TGCGCCAGCAGCTCTTCGCGGGCCGGGCACCATGAGCAGTTCTTC. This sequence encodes CASSSSRAGHHEQFF.

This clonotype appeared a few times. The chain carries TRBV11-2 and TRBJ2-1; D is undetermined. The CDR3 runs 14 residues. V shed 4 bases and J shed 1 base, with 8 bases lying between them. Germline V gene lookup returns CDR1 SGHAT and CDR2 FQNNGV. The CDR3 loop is CASSWTDSYNEQFF. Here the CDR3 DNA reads TGTGCCAGCAGCTGGACGGATTCCTACAATGAGCAGTTCTTC.

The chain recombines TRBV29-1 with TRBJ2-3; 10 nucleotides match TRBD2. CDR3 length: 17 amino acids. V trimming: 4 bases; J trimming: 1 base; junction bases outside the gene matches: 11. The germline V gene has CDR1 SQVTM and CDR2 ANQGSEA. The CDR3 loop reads CSVAASGRAFRTDTQYF. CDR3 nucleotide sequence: TGCAGCGTTGCGGCTAGCGGGAGAGCCTTCCGCACAGATACGCAGTATTTT.